Below are 16 T cell receptor beta chains sequenced from a single sample in a study of blood T cell repertoires in COVID-19. Clones were read by immunoSEQ multiplex PCR, and TCRdb kept only the in-frame ones, dropping some. Seen here are about 110,000 clones, around four fifths observed once, and the top ten hold about 18%. Source material: peripheral blood. Receptor source: a woman aged 55-69 years with acute or convalescent COVID-19.

The genes are TRBV28 and TRBJ1-1; D is undetermined. V lost 3 bases and J lost 0, with 5 bases in between. CDR3 size: 13 residues. Germline loops: CDR1 MDHEN, CDR2 SYDVKM. The CDR3 protein is CASSFPVNTEAFF. The CDR3 nucleotides read TGTGCCAGCAGTTTCCCGGTGAACACTGAAGCTTTCTTT.

This chain connects TRBV4-1 to TRBJ2-7, with D hard to call. The germline V gene encodes CDR1 MGHRA and CDR2 YSYEKL. V lost 4 bases and J 0 bases, leaving 16 bases between the germline ends. This CDR3 region has 16 residues. The CDR3 spells CASSPYPKSSSYEQYF. In DNA, the CDR3 is TGCGCCAGCAGCCCCTACCCTAAGTCGTCCTCCTACGAGCAGTACTTC.

This chain uses TRBV28 with TRBJ1-5, with D perhaps TRBD1 (6 bases). The CDR3 is made up of 13 amino acids. Looked up from germline, CDR1 is MDHEN and CDR2 is SYDVKM. V shed 5 bases and J shed 6 bases, with 11 bases lying between them. The CDR3 here is CASSRQVGQPQHF. As DNA, the CDR3 is TGTGCCAGCAGTAGACAGGTCGGTCAGCCCCAGCATTTT.

This clone is a singleton in its sample. This rearrangement joins TRBV6-5 to TRBJ1-1; D gene uncertain. The CDR3 spans 14 residues. Trimming took 6 bases from V and 6 from J, leaving 17 bases between them. The germline V gene has CDR1 MNHEY and CDR2 SVGAGI. CDR3 nucleotide sequence: TGTGCCAGCAGGACCAGGAGCGGTTGGGCTGAAGCTTTCTTT. It encodes CASRTRSGWAEAFF.

CDR3 amino acids: CASRVVGRGAFF. The CDR3 bases are TGTGCCAGCAGGGTGGTCGGGAGGGGAGCTTTCTTT. The chain combines TRBV28 with TRBJ1-1, with a tentative D call TRBD1 (5 bases). The V end lost 6 bases, the J end lost 10 bases, and 15 bases lay between the germline ends. CDR3 length: 12 residues. From germline, CDR1 is MDHEN and CDR2 SYDVKM.

For the CDR3, the DNA is TGTGCCAGCAGTACCCCGGACAGGGTGGAGCAGCCCCAGCATTTT. Its translation: CASSTPDRVEQPQHF. This chain uses TRBV6-6 with TRBJ1-5; 8 bases are a match to TRBD1. J was trimmed by 7 bases and V by 5 bases; bases with no gene match: 10. Germline CDR1 reads MNHNY; CDR2 reads SVGAGI (reference sequence). This CDR3 has 15 amino acids.

V gene TRBV13 combines with J gene TRBJ1-1; D may be TRBD1 (5 bases). Germline V gene lookup returns CDR1 PRHDT and CDR2 FYEKMQ (reference sequence). V shed 3 bases and J shed 1 base, with 9 bases lying between them. The CDR3 loop spans 14 amino acids. This CDR3 is CASSFMGGNTEAFF. Here the CDR3 DNA reads TGTGCCAGCAGCTTTATGGGGGGGAACACTGAAGCTTTCTTT.

The chain links TRBV11-3 to TRBJ1-1, with 7 bases aligning to TRBD1. Trimming removed 7 bases from V and 1 base from J; junction bases left unmatched: 6. Germline loops: CDR1 SGHNT, CDR2 YENEEA. The CDR3 is 14 residues long. The CDR3 loop is CASIRGESNTEAFF. In nucleotides, the CDR3 is TGTGCCAGCATCAGGGGGGAGTCGAACACTGAAGCTTTCTTT.

The rearrangement joins TRBV19 to TRBJ1-5; D gene unclear. V lost 5 bases to trimming and J lost 12 bases, with 14 bases between them. CDR3 length: 12 residues. The germline CDR1 and CDR2 sequences are LNHDA and SQIVND (reference sequence). CDR3 DNA: TGTGCCAGTAGTTCGACCAGACTAAACCAGCATTTT. It codes for CASSSTRLNQHF.

The chain joins TRBV7-9 to TRBJ1-1; 7 positions agree with TRBD1. The CDR3 spans 15 residues. Germline V gene data show CDR1 as SEHNR and CDR2 as FQNEAQ (reference sequence). J gave up 3 bases and V 5 bases, and 9 bases lay outside the gene matches. This CDR3 reads CASSTYTGVDTEAFF. Here the CDR3 DNA reads TGTGCCAGCAGCACCTATACAGGGGTTGACACTGAAGCTTTCTTT.

This clone was seen only a few times. The chain recombines TRBV12-3 or TRBV12-4 with TRBJ1-1; the D is unclear. The CDR3 extends over 13 amino acids. Trimming left V 1 base short and J 5 bases short, with 8 bases between. CDR3 protein: CASSLERATEAFF. DNA for the CDR3: TGTGCCAGCAGTTTAGAGAGGGCGACTGAAGCTTTCTTT.

The rearrangement links TRBV5-4 to TRBJ1-1, with D possibly TRBD1 on 5 matching bases. The V end lost 3 bases, the J end lost 0 bases, and 12 bases lay between the germline ends. This CDR3 contains 15 residues. Germline V gives CDR1 SGHNT, CDR2 YYREEE (reference sequence). The CDR3 loop reads CASSSSTAMNTEAFF. CDR3 coding DNA: TGTGCCAGCAGCTCATCGACAGCGATGAACACTGAAGCTTTCTTT. The entire variable domain, with the rest obtained from reference TRBV5-4 and TRBJ1-1, is as follows: ETGVTQSPTHLIKTRGQQVTLRCSSQSGHNTVSWYQQALGQGPQFIFQYYREEENGRGNFPPRFSGLQFPNYSSELNVNALELDDSALYLCASSSSTAMNTEAFFGQGTRLTVV.

The chain employs TRBV5-1 and TRBJ2-7; no clear D gene. Trimming removed 5 bases at V and 5 bases at J, with 11 bases between. Germline CDR1 and CDR2: SGHRS and YFSETQ. This CDR3 comprises 12 residues. The CDR3 loop reads CASSRSSHEQYF. The CDR3 nucleotides read TGCGCCAGCAGTCGTTCGAGCCACGAGCAGTACTTC.

The chain is built from TRBV3-1 (or the pseudogene TRBV3-2) and TRBJ2-7; D unclear. The germline gives CDR1 LGHDT, CDR2 YNNKEL (reference sequence). V lost 0 bases and J lost 9, with 9 bases in between. This CDR3 spans 12 amino acids. The DNA for the CDR3 is TGTGCCAGCAGCCAAGACCTTTTCCGGCAGTACTTC. Its translation: CASSQDLFRQYF.

The CDR3 region is CASSSNLAGRYEQYF. CDR3 DNA sequence: TGTGCCAGCAGCTCCAACTTAGCAGGGCGATACGAGCAGTACTTC. The chain recombines TRBV28 with TRBJ2-7; D is perhaps TRBD1 (5 bases). This CDR3 has 15 residues. Per germline, CDR1 MDHEN and CDR2 SYDVKM. The V end was cut by 6 bases, the J end by 4 bases, with 19 bases between.

The chain joins TRBV9 to TRBJ1-1; D uncertain. This CDR3 region has 17 residues. CDR1 and CDR2 from the germline V gene are SGDLS and YYNGEE. Trimming removed 0 bases at V and 4 bases at J, with 19 bases between. This CDR3 reads CASSVGSGLREGTEAFF. The CDR3 DNA reads TGTGCCAGCAGCGTAGGTTCCGGGCTCAGAGAGGGCACTGAAGCTTTCTTT.